Below are 13 T cell receptor beta chains sequenced from a single sample in a study of cytomegalovirus exposure and HLA in healthy donors. PCR amplification relied on 60 Vbeta primers (plus 13 Jbeta primers). Produced via immunoSEQ multiplex PCR; TCRdb's table is partial and in-frame only. The sample carries 200,000 to 250,000 clones, 80% to 90% recorded once. The sequencing sample was made of PBMCs. The receptors here all came from a woman under 30 in good health and CMV-seronegative.

The chain uses TRBV7-9 and TRBJ1-2; maybe TRBD1 (5 bases). Germline CDR1 and CDR2: SEHNR and FQNEAQ (reference sequence). This CDR3 is built from 15 residues. V lost 1 base and J 4 bases, leaving 13 bases between the germline ends. The CDR3 region is CASSLEMAQGYGYTF. CDR3 coding DNA: TGTGCCAGCAGCTTAGAAATGGCCCAGGGCTATGGCTACACCTTC.

V gene TRBV9 combines with J gene TRBJ2-5, with 7 nucleotides matching TRBD2. CDR1 SGDLS and CDR2 YYNGEE come from the germline V gene. The CDR3 extends over 14 amino acids. V shed 3 bases, J shed 1 base, and the junction held 3 bases outside the gene matches. CDR3 amino acids: CASSAASGQETQYF. The CDR3 DNA reads as TGTGCCAGCAGCGCCGCTAGCGGCCAAGAGACCCAGTACTTC.

The chain employs TRBV11-3 and TRBJ2-1, with 7 bases lining up with TRBD2. The CDR3 is made up of 13 amino acids. The germline V gene encodes CDR1 SGHNT and CDR2 YENEEA. With V trimmed by 4 bases and J by 7 bases, 4 bases remained unmatched. The CDR3 is CASSSRGGNEQFF. The CDR3 DNA sequence: TGTGCCAGCAGCTCACGCGGGGGTAATGAGCAGTTCTTC.

The chain recombines TRBV9 with TRBJ2-1; the match to TRBD2 covers 9 bases. The CDR3 is 15 amino acids. Germline CDR1 is SGDLS and CDR2 is YYNGEE. V lost 5 bases, J lost 9 bases, and 12 bases stayed unmatched. CDR3 in amino acids: CASREGTSPVGEQFF. The CDR3 DNA sequence: TGTGCCAGCAGGGAGGGGACTAGCCCGGTCGGTGAGCAGTTCTTC.

This chain joins TRBV18 and TRBJ2-2, with TRBD2 matching 9 bases. Germline CDR1 and CDR2: KGHSH and LQKENI. V shed 2 bases and J 4 bases; nucleotides not matched to a gene: 5. The CDR3 is 16 residues long. The CDR3 reads CASSPIAGAITGELFF. The CDR3 bases are TGTGCCAGCTCACCAATAGCGGGGGCCATCACCGGGGAGCTGTTTTTT.

The CDR3: CAISDRGASGRVDEQYF. The CDR3 DNA reads as TGTGCCATCAGTGACCGGGGGGCTAGCGGGAGGGTCGACGAGCAGTACTTC. The J gene is TRBJ2-7, the V gene TRBV10-3; 12 bases line up with TRBD2. The V and J ends lost 3 bases and 5 bases, in that order; junction bases with no gene match: 11. Germline CDR1 reads ENHRY; CDR2 reads SYGVKD. This CDR3 has 17 residues.

The rearrangement links TRBV7-2 to TRBJ2-4, with 7 bases fitting TRBD2. V lost 5 bases and J lost 6; bases outside the gene matches: 7. CDR3 length: 14 amino acids. The germline V gene has CDR1 SGHTA and CDR2 FQGNSA. This CDR3 is CASSKAGRGNIQYF. The CDR3 DNA is TGTGCCAGCAGCAAAGCAGGGAGGGGAAACATTCAGTACTTC.

Details on this clone: The junction departs from the called germline gene at one end, perhaps through a read error. The V call is TRBV4-1, the J call TRBJ2-1; possible D gene TRBD2, 5 bases. The CDR3 spans 15 residues. The germline CDR1 and CDR2 sequences are MGHRA and YSYEKL. CDR3 protein: CASSPRESSYNEQLF. Written as DNA, the CDR3 is TGCGCCAGCAGTCCAAGGGAGTCTTCCTACAATGAGCAGCTCTTC.

This chain links TRBV29-1 with TRBJ2-2; 13 bases agree with TRBD2. V trimming: 4 bases; J trimming: 5 bases; junction bases outside the gene matches: 10. This CDR3 is built from 17 residues. Germline loops: CDR1 SQVTM, CDR2 ANQGSEA. The CDR3 DNA reads TGCAGCGTTGGGAGACTAGCGGGAGGTGTAGATACCGGGGAGCTGTTTTTT. It translates to CSVGRLAGGVDTGELFF.

The CDR3 spells CASTRGPEKLFF. CDR3 nucleotide sequence: TGTGCCAGCACCAGGGGGCCTGAAAAACTGTTTTTT. This chain connects TRBV25-1 to TRBJ1-4; TRBD1 aligns across 8 bases. The CDR3 loop spans 12 amino acids. Unmatched junction bases numbered 2, after V lost 7 bases and J lost 7 bases. CDR1 is MGHDK, CDR2 SYGVNS, per germline.

The rearrangement links TRBV30 to TRBJ2-7, with 7 positions matching TRBD1. Germline loops: CDR1 GTSNPN, CDR2 SVGIG (reference sequence). Trimming took 5 bases from V and 9 from J; bases not matched to a gene: 7. This CDR3 has 11 residues. This chain's CDR3 is CAWGDSSRQYF. The CDR3 region has the DNA TGTGCCTGGGGGGACAGTTCCCGGCAGTACTTC.

J is TRBJ2-5 and V is TRBV25-1, with TRBD1 as a possible D gene (5 bases). The CDR3 covers 16 residues. V shed 6 bases and J shed 9 bases, with 26 bases lying between them. CDR1 is MGHDK, CDR2 SYGVNS, per germline. This chain's CDR3 is CASSNPGLGSSRAQYF. DNA of the CDR3: TGTGCCAGCAGCAACCCTGGGTTAGGGTCCTCCAGGGCCCAGTACTTC.

V gene TRBV13 combines with J gene TRBJ2-3; TRBD1 matches at 9 bases. The germline gives CDR1 PRHDT, CDR2 FYEKMQ (reference sequence). V was pared by 2 bases and J by 6 bases, with 15 bases of the junction left unmatched. The CDR3 loop spans 18 amino acids. This CDR3 is CASSLRRVGQGNLDTQYF. Written as DNA, the CDR3 is TGTGCCAGCAGCTTAAGGAGGGTGGGACAGGGTAATTTGGATACGCAGTATTTT.